This T cell receptor beta chain was captured in a study of blood T cell repertoires in COVID-19. At the level of the study: Nucleic acid was either cDNA or gDNA, and it came from T cells, B-cell-depleted T cells, or PBMCs.

This table comes from immunoSEQ multiplex PCR, and its TCRdb copy is limited to in-frame clones, with some not included. The data show some 110,000 clones, 60% to 80% seen once. Germline CDR1 MDHEN, CDR2 SYDVKM. This CDR3 is 14 amino acids long. The V and J ends lost 7 bases and 1 base respectively, with 13 bases between them. The source is a human donor with acute or convalescent COVID-19. The donor label of this sample is uncertain. V and J are TRBV28 and TRBJ1-1; tentative D call: TRBD1 (5 bases). The specimen sequenced was peripheral blood. CDR3 DNA: TGTGCCAGCATTCGGACACCAGGGAACACTGAAGCTTTCTTT. Translated: CASIRTPGNTEAFF.